Below, one T cell receptor beta chain is given with its context. Its specificity is unknown. The data derive from a study of T-cell memory formation after mild COVID-19. TCRdb independently ran MiXCR on the 5' RACE reads; one entry per CDR3 protein. The repertoire includes around 430,000 distinct CDR3 sequences, approximately 15% of them detected once, and under 25% sits in the top ten. Study-wide results and caveats: Shrinking CD4+ clones resided mostly in CM and EM, and CD8+ ones in EMRA. There was no confirmation that second-wave clones peaking on day 37 were SARS-CoV-2 specific. In pre-infection memory, a portion of responding clones appeared, which suggested that cross-reactive memory joined. A balance of CD4 and CD8 characterized clones contracting day 15 to 85, whereas later expanders leaned CD4+.

The length of the CDR3 is 14 residues. Trimming removed 7 bases at V and 4 bases at J, with 16 bases between. V usage is TRBV12-3 or TRBV12-4 and J usage is TRBJ1-1; the D gene is possibly TRBD1 (6 bases). The sequenced sample was PBMCs or a T cell subset sorted from them (not recorded which). This clonotype originated in a man younger than 35 who had mild COVID-19 (a few samples of this study predate the infection). Cell type and time point are not known. The chain's CDR3 is CASNLQGVFTEAFF. The CDR3 DNA follows: TGTGCCAGCAACCTACAGGGTGTCTTCACTGAAGCTTTCTTT.